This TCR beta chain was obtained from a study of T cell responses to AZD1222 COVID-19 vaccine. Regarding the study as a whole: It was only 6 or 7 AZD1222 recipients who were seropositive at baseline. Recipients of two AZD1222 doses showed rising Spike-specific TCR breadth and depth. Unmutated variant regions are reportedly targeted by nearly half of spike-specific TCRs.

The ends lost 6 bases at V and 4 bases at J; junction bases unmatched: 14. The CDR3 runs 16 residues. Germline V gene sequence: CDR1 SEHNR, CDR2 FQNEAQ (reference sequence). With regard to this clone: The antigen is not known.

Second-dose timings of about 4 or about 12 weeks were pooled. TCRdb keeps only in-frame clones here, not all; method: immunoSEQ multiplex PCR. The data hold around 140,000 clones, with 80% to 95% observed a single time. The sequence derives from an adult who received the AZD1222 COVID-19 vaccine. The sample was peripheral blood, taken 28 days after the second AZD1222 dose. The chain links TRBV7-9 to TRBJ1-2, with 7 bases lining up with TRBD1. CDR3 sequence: CASSFIGTAVLYGYTF. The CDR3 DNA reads TGTGCCAGCAGTTTTATCGGGACAGCCGTCCTCTATGGCTACACCTTC.